This record concerns one TCR beta chain sequence. Some clones are missing from TCRdb's copy, which holds only in-frame ones; the method was immunoSEQ multiplex PCR. The sample consists of about 120,000 clones, 79% of them appearing once. The data were taken from a study of blood T cell repertoires in COVID-19. About the study: From T cells, B-cell-depleted T cells, or PBMCs came the material, which was cDNA or gDNA.

Sequencing was performed on peripheral blood. The origin of this receptor is a woman older than 75 with acute or convalescent COVID-19.

Here the CDR3 DNA reads TGTGCCAGCAGTCCCCGGGGGGGTGAAAAACTGTTTTTT. This gives the protein CASSPRGGEKLFF. The V call is TRBV9, the J call TRBJ1-4; possibly TRBD1 for D (5 bases). This CDR3 contains 13 residues. CDR1 SGDLS and CDR2 YYNGEE come from the germline V gene. V was cut by 5 bases and J by 7 bases, with 12 bases left in between.